Presented here are 25 T cell receptor beta chains from one specimen sequenced in a study of OX40 agonist ivuxolimab in advanced cancers. The table came from immunoSEQ multiplex PCR; TCRdb's copy has only in-frame clones and leaves some out. The sample has 70,000 to 100,000 clones, around 84% seen once. Sequencing used CD4+ or CD8+ T cells sorted from blood, obtained in a trial of the OX40 agonist ivuxolimab. These receptor sequences come from an adult with an advanced solid tumor such as melanoma, head and neck, liver or kidney cancer.

This clone occurred once. The chain combines TRBV30 with TRBJ1-5; D call uncertain. The CDR3 is 12 amino acids. Germline CDR1 and CDR2: GTSNPN and SVGIG (reference sequence). V was pared by 1 base and J by 8 bases, with 9 bases between. The CDR3 region has the DNA TGTGCCTGGAGTGAGGGTCCCAAGCCCCAGCATTTT. Amino acids: CAWSEGPKPQHF. The variable domain in full, completed from reference TRBV30 and TRBJ1-5, reads SQTIHQWPATLVQPVGSPLSLECTVEGTSNPNLYWYRQAAGRGLQLLFYSVGIGQISSEVPQNLSASRPQDRQFILSSKKLLLSDSGFYLCAWSEGPKPQHFGDGTRLSIL.

This clone has just one count. CDR3 in DNA: TGTGCCAGCAGTCCTCGAAGGGGGCCCACTGAAGCTTTCTTT. It is translated as CASSPRRGPTEAFF. The chain joins TRBV6-5 to TRBJ1-1; 7 bases are shared with TRBD1. The V gene's germline CDR1 is MNHEY and CDR2 SVGAGI. The CDR3 loop spans 14 amino acids. V shed 5 bases, J shed 4 bases, and the junction held 7 bases outside the gene matches.

The CDR3 bases are TGTGCCAGTACCAACGGGGGGACGAACACCGGGGAGCTGTTTTTT. Translation: CASTNGGTNTGELFF. The gene calls are TRBV19 and TRBJ2-2; 7 positions agree with TRBD2. The CDR3 has 15 residues. J was trimmed by 0 bases and V by 7 bases; bases with no gene match: 5. Germline CDR1 reads LNHDA; CDR2 reads SQIVND (reference sequence). The entire variable domain, with the rest obtained from reference TRBV19 and TRBJ2-2, is as follows: DGGITQSPKYLFRKEGQNVTLSCEQNLNHDAMYWYRQDPGQGLRLIYYSQIVNDFQKGDIAEGYSVSREKKESFPLTVTSAQKNPTAFYLCASTNGGTNTGELFFGEGSRLTVL.

This clone was found a few times. The rearrangement joins TRBV5-4 to TRBJ2-6, with D perhaps assigned TRBD1 or TRBD2 (6 bases each). CDR1 is SGHNT, CDR2 YYREEE, per germline (reference sequence). This CDR3 has 17 amino acids. V lost 3 bases, J lost 1 base, and 14 bases lay in between. CDR3: CASSSPRGESGANVLTF. CDR3 DNA sequence: TGTGCCAGCAGCTCACCAAGGGGGGAATCTGGGGCCAACGTCCTGACTTTC.

This clone was counted only a few times. The chain couples TRBV2 to TRBJ1-5; D is undetermined. Trimming took 3 bases from V and 0 from J, leaving 9 bases between them. The germline V gene has CDR1 SNHLY and CDR2 FYNNEI. The CDR3 contains 15 residues. The chain's CDR3 is CASSDGRNSNQPQHF. The CDR3 nucleotides read TGTGCCAGCAGTGACGGCAGAAATAGCAATCAGCCCCAGCATTTT.

The rearrangement uses TRBV6-1 and TRBJ1-5, with 11 bases aligning to TRBD1. CDR3 length equals 18 residues. Germline V gene sequence: CDR1 MNHNS, CDR2 SASEGT. The V segment lost 2 bases and the J segment 6 bases; nucleotides outside the gene matches: 12. CDR3 amino acids: CASSERFGQGARGQPQHF. In nucleotides, the CDR3 is TGTGCCAGCAGTGAAAGATTCGGACAGGGGGCTAGAGGTCAGCCCCAGCATTTT.

The chain recombines TRBV5-1 with TRBJ2-7; D not resolved. The CDR3 is 14 amino acids. V lost 4 bases to trimming and J lost 3 bases, with 14 bases between them. From germline, CDR1 is SGHRS and CDR2 YFSETQ. As DNA, the CDR3 is TGCGCCAGCAGCCCCGACTCGTGGAACTACGAGCAGTACTTC. Its translation: CASSPDSWNYEQYF. Combining the CDR3 with reference TRBV5-1 and TRBJ2-7 gives the whole variable domain KAGVTQTPRYLIKTRGQQVTLSCSPISGHRSVSWYQQTPGQGLQFLFEYFSETQRNKGNFPGRFSGRQFSNSRSEMNVSTLELGDSALYLCASSPDSWNYEQYFGPGTRLTVT.

DNA for the CDR3: TGTGCCAGCAGCGTGAGGGCGGGGCCTACGCAGTATTTT. Protein product: CASSVRAGPTQYF. V gene TRBV7-2 combines with J gene TRBJ2-3; the D gene is possibly TRBD2 (6 bases). Per the germline V gene, CDR1 is SGHTA and CDR2 is FQGNSA. The CDR3 consists of 13 residues. V was clipped by 5 bases and J by 8 bases, with 14 bases between them.

The chain employs TRBV19 and TRBJ2-6; D is undetermined. CDR1 is LNHDA, CDR2 SQIVND, per germline (reference sequence). Trimming removed 7 bases at V and 4 bases at J, with 11 bases between. The CDR3 has 14 amino acids. CDR3 DNA sequence: TGTGCCAGTACTTGGGTCTCGGGGGCCAACGTCCTGACTTTC. It translates to CASTWVSGANVLTF.

This clone was counted between two and nine times. The V and J genes are TRBV6-6 and TRBJ2-7; maybe TRBD1 (6 bases). V was shortened by 2 bases and J by 6 bases, with 11 bases between the two germline ends. CDR1 MNHNY and CDR2 SVGAGI come from the germline V gene (reference sequence). The CDR3 runs to 13 residues. The CDR3 DNA is TGTGCCAGCAGTTACGGTACAGGGTTCGAGCAGTACGTC. This codes for CASSYGTGFEQYV.

As for this clone: Other DNA sequences in this sample translate to the same CDR3. This chain connects TRBV7-3 to TRBJ2-3; no clear D. The germline V gene has CDR1 SGHTA and CDR2 FQGTGA. CDR3 size: 12 residues. Trimming pared 2 bases from V and 1 base from J, leaving 1 base between. The CDR3 DNA follows: TGTGCCAGCAGCTTAGGCACAGATACGCAGTATTTT. Its protein is CASSLGTDTQYF.

The chain combines TRBV30 with TRBJ1-6; D is unresolved. There are 11 residues in the CDR3. V lost 5 bases to trimming and J lost 9 bases, with 8 bases between them. In germline, CDR1 is GTSNPN, CDR2 SVGIG (reference sequence). CDR3 nucleotides: TGTGCCTGGGAGGAAGGTTCACCCCTCCACTTT. Its protein product is CAWEEGSPLHF.

The chain joins TRBV11-2 to TRBJ1-3; the D is unclear. Germline CDR1 is SGHAT and CDR2 is FQNNGV. V was clipped by 3 bases and J by 4 bases, with 19 bases between them. This CDR3 is 17 amino acids long. CDR3 in amino acids: CASSFAKKRDPGNTIYF. Written as DNA, the CDR3 is TGTGCCAGCAGCTTCGCAAAGAAAAGGGATCCCGGAAACACCATATATTTT.

V is TRBV30 and J is TRBJ1-4; D remains unclear. The V end was cut by 1 base, the J end by 7 bases, with 22 bases between. The CDR3 consists of 17 residues. Germline V gene lookup returns CDR1 GTSNPN and CDR2 SVGIG (reference sequence). CDR3 in amino acids: CAWSESRSASGVEKLFF. The CDR3 coding sequence is TGTGCCTGGAGTGAGAGTCGGTCAGCCAGTGGGGTTGAAAAACTGTTTTTT.

The rearrangement links TRBV2 to TRBJ1-4, with a possible D match to TRBD1 (6 bases). CDR3 size: 12 residues. Germline CDR1 is SNHLY and CDR2 is FYNNEI. Trimming took 7 bases from V and 7 from J, leaving 10 bases between them. Here the CDR3 reads CASKGGGEKLFF. In DNA, the CDR3 is TGTGCCAGCAAGGGGGGCGGTGAAAAACTGTTTTTT.

The J gene is TRBJ2-2, the V gene TRBV4-3; no clear D gene. The CDR3 runs to 16 residues. Per the germline V gene, CDR1 is LGHNA and CDR2 is YSLEER. Trimming left V 1 base short and J 4 bases short, with 13 bases between. As DNA, the CDR3 is TGCGCCAGCAGCCAAGCGATATCGGAACCCACCGGGGAGCTGTTTTTT. Encoded protein: CASSQAISEPTGELFF.

The chain joins TRBV6-4 to TRBJ1-5; 7 bases are a match to TRBD1. The V segment lost 5 bases and the J segment 5 bases; nucleotides outside the gene matches: 3. This CDR3 has 13 residues. CDR1 is MRHNA and CDR2 is SNTAGT in the germline V gene. The CDR3 bases are TGTGCCAGCAGTTCCACAGGGGATCAGCCCCAGCATTTT. The encoded protein is CASSSTGDQPQHF.

J is TRBJ1-5 and V is TRBV28; no reliable D call. The length of the CDR3 is 15 residues. V was pared by 7 bases and J by 6 bases, with 19 bases between. Germline loops: CDR1 MDHEN, CDR2 SYDVKM. CDR3 sequence reads: CASNDPPALSQPQHF. Written as DNA, the CDR3 is TGTGCCAGCAACGATCCACCCGCGTTGAGTCAGCCCCAGCATTTT.

CDR3 sequence reads: CASSASLSPSTDTQYF. The DNA of the CDR3 is TGTGCCAGCAGCGCATCACTAAGCCCTAGCACAGATACGCAGTATTTT. The gene calls are TRBV9 and TRBJ2-3; D is undetermined. V dropped 3 bases and J dropped 0 bases, with 14 bases sitting between them. CDR1 SGDLS and CDR2 YYNGEE come from the germline V gene. This CDR3 region has 16 residues.

The chain couples TRBV4-2 to TRBJ2-5; weak D call: TRBD2 (6 bases). Germline lookup yields CDR1 LGHNA and CDR2 YNFKEQ. V gave up 0 bases and J gave up 3 bases, with 11 bases separating them. CDR3 length: 15 residues. The CDR3 loop is CASSQDSSAKETQYF. CDR3 in DNA: TGTGCCAGCAGCCAAGACTCTAGCGCAAAAGAGACCCAGTACTTC.

This sequence joins TRBV6-5 and TRBJ2-2; TRBD1 might be the D (6 bases). The CDR3 is 16 amino acids. V was clipped by 2 bases and J by 0 bases, with 10 bases between them. Germline values: CDR1 MNHEY, CDR2 SVGAGI. CDR3 nucleotides: TGTGCCAGCAGTTACCCGGACAGCGCGAACACCGGGGAGCTGTTTTTT. This encodes CASSYPDSANTGELFF.

In its sample, this clone was seen a few times. V and J are TRBV11-2 and TRBJ2-7; 10 bases map to TRBD1. Germline lookup yields CDR1 SGHAT and CDR2 FQNNGV. V was pared by 5 bases and J by 7 bases, with 14 bases of the junction left unmatched. CDR3 size: 16 residues. CDR3 DNA sequence: TGTGCCAGCAGCCTAATCGGGGACAGGGGCCCCCTGGAGCAGTACTTC. Residues: CASSLIGDRGPLEQYF.

V gene TRBV7-2 combines with J gene TRBJ1-5, with 8 positions matching TRBD1. The CDR3 contains 16 residues. The junction had 1 base not matched to a gene; V was cut back by 0 bases and J by 0 bases. Germline CDR1 and CDR2: SGHTA and FQGNSA. The CDR3 DNA follows: TGTGCCAGCAGCTTAGCGGGACAGGTTAGCAATCAGCCCCAGCATTTT. It translates to CASSLAGQVSNQPQHF.

CDR3 nucleotides: TGTGCCAGCAGCGTAACCGGGACAGGGGGCGGTTACAATGAGCAGTTCTTC. Its translation: CASSVTGTGGGYNEQFF. The rearrangement joins TRBV7-2 to TRBJ2-1; TRBD1 matches 12 bases. This CDR3 is built from 17 residues. Germline CDR1 reads SGHTA; CDR2 reads FQGNSA. V trimming: 5 bases; J trimming: 4 bases; junction bases outside the gene matches: 9. Supplemented by reference TRBV7-2 and TRBJ2-1, the full variable domain reads GAGVSQSPSNKVTEKGKDVELRCDPISGHTALYWYRQSLGQGLEFLIYFQGNSAPDKSGLPSDRFSAERTGGSVSTLTIQRTQQEDSAVYLCASSVTGTGGGYNEQFFGPGTRLTVL.

J is TRBJ2-5 and V is TRBV18, with D perhaps TRBD1 (7 bases). CDR1 and CDR2 (germline): KGHSH, LQKENI. This CDR3 region has 15 residues. Trimming cost V 6 bases and J 7 bases, with 21 bases left between them. CDR3 sequence reads: CASSLRGQIRGTQYF. Written as DNA, the CDR3 is TGTGCCAGCTCCCTGCGGGGACAGATACGGGGGACCCAGTACTTC. The full variable domain, rest sourced from reference TRBV18 and TRBJ2-5, is NAGVMQNPRHLVRRRGQEARLRCSPMKGHSHVYWYRQLPEEGLKFMVYLQKENIIDESGMPKERFSAEFPKEGPSILRIQQVVRGDSAAYFCASSLRGQIRGTQYFGPGTRLLVL.